Following are 10 T cell receptor beta chains from one sample sequenced in a study of TIL therapy for anti-PD-1-resistant metastatic lung cancer. This was the immunoSEQ v3 assay. Profiling relied on immunoSEQ multiplex PCR, and the TCRdb table lists in-frame clones only, not all of them. The sample has approximately 20,000 clones, about 79% seen once; the top ten hold 7% to 9%. Described time point: pre-treatment sample, taken before nivolumab and TIL therapy. The material sequenced was blood, taken at baseline. The receptors were sampled from a person between 30 and 79 years old with non-small cell lung cancer.

This clone was counted a single time. V is TRBV5-1 and J is TRBJ2-3, with 9 nucleotides matching TRBD1. Germline CDR1 reads SGHRS; CDR2 reads YFSETQ. With V trimmed by 2 bases and J by 2 bases, 3 bases remained unmatched. This CDR3 contains 15 residues. The CDR3 is CASSLQGANTDTQYF. The CDR3 region has the DNA TGCGCCAGCAGCTTACAGGGGGCGAACACAGATACGCAGTATTTT.

The chain is built from TRBV6-5 and TRBJ2-7, with a possible D match to TRBD1 (6 bases). CDR1 is MNHEY and CDR2 is SVGAGI in the germline V gene. The CDR3 loop spans 14 amino acids. Trimming pared 0 bases from V and 3 bases from J, leaving 9 bases between. Here the CDR3 reads CASSYSQGNYEQYF. In DNA, the CDR3 is TGTGCCAGCAGTTACTCGCAGGGGAACTACGAGCAGTACTTC.

This sequence joins TRBV19 and TRBJ2-7; 7 positions match TRBD1. This CDR3 has 12 residues. V shed 4 bases, J shed 4 bases, and the junction held 1 base outside the gene matches. The germline gives CDR1 LNHDA, CDR2 SQIVND (reference sequence). The chain's CDR3 is CASSKDRYEQYF. DNA for the CDR3: TGTGCCAGTAGTAAGGACAGGTACGAGCAGTACTTC.

J is TRBJ1-6 and V is TRBV6-2 or TRBV6-3, with D possibly TRBD1 on 5 matching bases. The germline V gene has CDR1 MNHEY and CDR2 SVGEGT. The CDR3 loop spans 14 amino acids. V was shortened by 2 bases and J by 6 bases, with 8 bases between the two germline ends. CDR3 in DNA: TGTGCCAGCAGTTACGGGGGGAGTAATTCACCCCTCCACTTT. Translation gives CASSYGGSNSPLHF.

This clone was recorded once. CDR3 DNA: TGTGCCAGTAGTACGGGACTAGCTTACAATGAGCAGTTCTTC. Its protein product is CASSTGLAYNEQFF. The rearrangement joins TRBV19 to TRBJ2-1; TRBD2 aligns across 9 bases. There are 14 residues in the CDR3. The V segment lost 4 bases and the J segment 4 bases; nucleotides outside the gene matches: 2. CDR1 is LNHDA, CDR2 SQIVND, per germline (reference sequence).

This sequence joins TRBV21-1 and TRBJ2-4. TRBV21-1 is flagged as a pseudogene. There are 15 residues in the CDR3. This CDR3 is CASSKEDLAKNIQYF. The CDR3 nucleotides read TGTGCCAGCAGCAAAGAAGACCTAGCCAAAAACATTCAGTACTTC.

This chain connects TRBV27 to TRBJ2-1, with TRBD2 matching 12 bases. Germline assignment: CDR1 MNHEY and CDR2 SMNVEV (reference sequence). The length of the CDR3 is 15 residues. V shed 2 bases, J shed 7 bases, and the junction held 3 bases outside the gene matches. In DNA form, the CDR3 reads TGTGCCAGCAGTTTACTAGCGGGGGGGCTTAATGAGCAGTTCTTC. Translation: CASSLLAGGLNEQFF.

J is TRBJ1-2 and V is TRBV6-5; D uncertain. The CDR3 is 15 residues long. The V end lost 4 bases, the J end lost 3 bases, and 15 bases lay between the germline ends. Germline V gene lookup returns CDR1 MNHEY and CDR2 SVGAGI. CDR3 sequence (DNA): TGTGCCAGCAGTTCCCGGAGGCTACGAGACTATGGCTACACCTTC. The encoded protein is CASSSRRLRDYGYTF.

The CDR3 DNA follows: TGTGCCAGCAGTACAGGGGGTGGCAATCAGCCCCAGCATTTT. It specifies CASSTGGGNQPQHF. The J gene is TRBJ1-5, the V gene TRBV6-5; 8 positions match TRBD1. Germline V gene lookup returns CDR1 MNHEY and CDR2 SVGAGI. This CDR3 has 14 amino acids. V shed 5 bases and J 2 bases; nucleotides not matched to a gene: 2.

The V gene is TRBV30, the J gene TRBJ1-6, with no clear D. With 2 bases removed from V and 8 bases from J, the gap between germline ends came to 7 bases. The CDR3 runs 12 residues. Per the germline V gene, CDR1 is GTSNPN and CDR2 is SVGIG (reference sequence). This chain's CDR3 is CAWSPVHSPLHF. CDR3 bases: TGTGCCTGGAGTCCCGTACATTCACCCCTCCACTTT.